These T cell receptor beta chains were read from a single sample in a study of blood T cell repertoires in COVID-19. Generated by immunoSEQ multiplex PCR, the TCRdb table keeps only in-frame clones and is missing some. The data show 110,000 or so clones, with 85% seen just once and 10% to 15% held by the top ten. Sequenced material: peripheral blood. The receptors shown here come from a human donor in a cohort sampled during active COVID-19. The CDR3 runs from the conserved cysteine through the conserved F or W. A D gene is named only where the DNA matches it firmly.

D gene	V gene	J gene	CDR3 DNA	CDR3 protein
TRBD2	TRBV10-3	TRBJ2-1	TGTGCCACTATAGCGGGGGGGAATAACAATGAGCAGTTCTTC	CATIAGGNNNEQFF
TRBD2	TRBV6-4	TRBJ2-3	TGTGCCAGCAGGGAGCGGGGGGGAGCAGCAGATACGCAGTATTTT	CASRERGGAADTQYF
TRBD2	TRBV29-1	TRBJ2-1	TGCAGCGTTGTAGCGGGGCCCTTGAACAATGAGCAGTTCTTC	CSVVAGPLNNEQFF
NA	TRBV6-2/TRBV6-3	TRBJ2-5	TGTGCCAGCAGTTACTCGATACTGAAAGAGACCCAGTACTTC	CASSYSILKETQYF
TRBD2	TRBV13	TRBJ2-3	TGTGCCAGCAGCTTAGTGGGCCTAGCGGGGAGCACAGATACGCAGTATTTT	CASSLVGLAGSTDTQYF
TRBD1	TRBV6-5	TRBJ1-2	TGTGCCAGCAGTTTTGGGACAGGGGATGGCTACACCTTC	CASSFGTGDGYTF
NA	TRBV19	TRBJ2-2	TGTGCCAGTAGTTCCCCGGGTGGGACCGGGGAGCTGTTTTTT	CASSSPGGTGELFF
NA	TRBV6-5	TRBJ2-3	TGTGCCAGCAGTTGGGACGGCGGGGCAGATACGCAGTATTTT	CASSWDGGADTQYF
TRBD1	TRBV3-1/TRBV3-2	TRBJ1-1	TGTGCCAGCAGCCAGGGGACAGGGGCACTTGAAGCTTTCTTT	CASSQGTGALEAFF
NA	TRBV3-1/TRBV3-2	TRBJ1-2	TGTGCCAGCAGCCAAGATCTGTCTGGCTACACCTTC	CASSQDLSGYTF